Presented here are 15 T cell receptor beta chains from one specimen sequenced in a study of neurological immune-mediated disorders. TCRdb re-called the 5' RACE reads through MiXCR, storing one row per CDR3 protein. The table shows about 35,000 distinct CDR3 sequences, with 3.5% to 4% occurring only once. The material sequenced was PBMCs. The origin of the receptors is a man younger than 40 with multiple sclerosis.

This clonotype was recorded many times. The chain has TRBV12-3 or TRBV12-4 and TRBJ1-1, with no clear D. This CDR3 is built from 14 residues. The V end lost 4 bases, the J end lost 5 bases, and 14 bases lay between the germline ends. The CDR3 DNA is TGTGCCAGCAGTTCTTGGCGAGGTTCGACTGAAGCTTTCTTT. It encodes CASSSWRGSTEAFF.

The sample holds many counts of this clonotype. This chain connects TRBV7-9 to TRBJ2-7, with D unresolved. V was trimmed by 7 bases and J by 0 bases, leaving 7 bases between them. Germline values: CDR1 SEHNR, CDR2 FQNEAQ (reference sequence). The CDR3 has 12 residues. The CDR3 coding sequence is TGTGCCAGCAAGTCGTCCTCCTACGAGCAGTACTTC. Translation gives CASKSSSYEQYF. Complete variable domain (other parts from reference TRBV7-9 and TRBJ2-7): DTGVSQNPRHKITKRGQNVTFRCDPISEHNRLYWYRQTLGQGPEFLTYFQNEAQLEKSRLLSDRFSAERPKGSFSTLEIQRTEQGDSAMYLCASKSSSYEQYFGPGTRLTVT.

V usage is TRBV27 and J usage is TRBJ1-2; the D gene is possibly TRBD1 (6 bases). Germline-derived CDR1 and CDR2 are MNHEY and SMNVEV (reference sequence). Deletions cut 8 bases from V and 5 bases from J, with 18 bases between. The CDR3 has 14 residues. The chain's CDR3 is CASGFIGQLYGYTF. CDR3 in DNA: TGTGCCAGCGGCTTCATTGGACAGTTATATGGCTACACCTTC.

This clonotype was found many times. This chain connects TRBV5-6 to TRBJ1-1, with no clear D. The V and J ends lost 2 bases and 6 bases respectively, with 8 bases between them. CDR1 and CDR2 from the germline V gene are SGHDT and YYEEEE. The CDR3 consists of 12 residues. CDR3 sequence: CASSLTRAEAFF. As DNA, the CDR3 is TGTGCCAGCAGCTTAACAAGGGCTGAAGCTTTCTTT.

This clonotype was observed a few times. This chain connects TRBV20-1 to TRBJ2-7, with D maybe TRBD2 (5 bases). The CDR3 is 15 amino acids. Per germline, CDR1 DFQATT and CDR2 SNEGSKA (reference sequence). The V end was cut by 0 bases, the J end by 0 bases, with 12 bases between. This CDR3 reads CSARDPGRGSYEQYF. CDR3 sequence (DNA): TGCAGTGCTAGAGATCCGGGGAGAGGCTCCTACGAGCAGTACTTC.

This clonotype was found a few times. Since no conserved phenylalanine or tryptophan closes the CDR3, a read error is the likely cause. DNA for the CDR3: TGTGCCAGCAGCCCATATAGTAATCAAGAGACCCAGTACATC. It codes for CASSPYSNQETQYI. This sequence joins TRBV7-2 and TRBJ2-5, with D unresolved. CDR1 and CDR2 (germline): SGHTA, FQGNSA. The V end lost 5 bases, the J end lost 2 bases, and 12 bases lay between the germline ends. The CDR3 covers 14 residues.

This clonotype has at least ten counts. The J gene is TRBJ2-1, the V gene TRBV20-1, with 8 bases lining up with TRBD1. This CDR3 spans 13 amino acids. In germline, CDR1 is DFQATT, CDR2 SNEGSKA (reference sequence). Trimming cost V 5 bases and J 3 bases; bases outside gene matches: 3. CDR3 amino acids: CSARQGNYNEQFF. Here the CDR3 DNA reads TGCAGTGCTCGACAGGGGAACTACAATGAGCAGTTCTTC.

This clonotype came up many times. V is TRBV5-1 and J is TRBJ2-7; 8 nucleotides align to TRBD1. The CDR3 runs 16 residues. Germline V CDR1 and CDR2: SGHRS, YFSETQ. The trim removed 0 bases at V and 1 base at J, leaving 6 bases unmatched. The CDR3 DNA is TGCGCCAGCAGCTTGGTGGCAGGGGGCAATTCCTACGAGCAGTACTTC. Protein: CASSLVAGGNSYEQYF. Together with reference TRBV5-1 and TRBJ2-7, the CDR3 gives the full variable domain: KAGVTQTPRYLIKTRGQQVTLSCSPISGHRSVSWYQQTPGQGLQFLFEYFSETQRNKGNFPGRFSGRQFSNSRSEMNVSTLELGDSALYLCASSLVAGGNSYEQYFGPGTRLTVT.

This clonotype was found many times. Compared with germline, one end of the junction differs, possibly owing to a read error. This chain connects TRBV7-6 to TRBJ2-3; D ambiguous. CDR3 length: 13 residues. In germline, CDR1 is SGHVS, CDR2 FNYEAQ. The CDR3 nucleotides read TGTGCCAGCAGTTTAGACACCCCAGATACGCAGTATTTT. Protein product: CASSLDTPDTQYF. Full variable domain (rest looked up from reference TRBV7-6 and TRBJ2-3): GAGVSQSPRYKVTKRGQDVALRCDPISGHVSLYWYRQALGQGPEFLTYFNYEAQQDKSGLPNDRFSAERPEGSISTLTIQRTEQRDSAMYRCASSLDTPDTQYFGPGTRLTVL.

This clonotype has at least ten counts. The genes are TRBV5-1 and TRBJ2-2; D gene unclear. Germline V lookup: CDR1 SGHRS, CDR2 YFSETQ. CDR3 length: 16 residues. V lost 0 bases, J lost 1 base, and 10 bases lay in between. CDR3 amino acids: CASSLAGRRNTGELFF. Here the CDR3 DNA reads TGCGCCAGCAGCTTGGCGGGCCGGAGGAACACCGGGGAGCTGTTTTTT. The entire variable domain, with the rest obtained from reference TRBV5-1 and TRBJ2-2, is as follows: KAGVTQTPRYLIKTRGQQVTLSCSPISGHRSVSWYQQTPGQGLQFLFEYFSETQRNKGNFPGRFSGRQFSNSRSEMNVSTLELGDSALYLCASSLAGRRNTGELFFGEGSRLTVL.

The genes are TRBV18 and TRBJ2-7; D is possibly TRBD1 or TRBD2 (7 bases each). V shed 0 bases and J shed 5 bases, with 11 bases lying between them. The CDR3 has 14 residues. Germline CDR1 and CDR2: KGHSH and LQKENI. CDR3 nucleotides: TGTGCCAGCTCACCACCCCCAGGGGGGGACGAGCAGTACTTC. Its translation is CASSPPPGGDEQYF.

V gene TRBV6-5 combines with J gene TRBJ1-2; D gene unclear. Germline V gives CDR1 MNHEY, CDR2 SVGAGI. The V gene lost 5 bases and the J gene lost 7 bases, with 14 bases spanning the gap. The CDR3 spans 13 residues. The CDR3 DNA is TGTGCCAGCAGTCCGGAGGGCCTCCGTGGCTACACCTTC. Translation gives CASSPEGLRGYTF.

V is TRBV5-1 and J is TRBJ2-5; D may correspond to TRBD1 or TRBD2 (5 bases each). The CDR3 is made up of 15 amino acids. CDR1 and CDR2 (germline): SGHRS, YFSETQ. Trimming left V 4 bases short and J 2 bases short, with 15 bases between. Here the CDR3 reads CASSPVGTAQETQYF. The CDR3 region has the DNA TGCGCCAGCAGCCCGGTAGGGACGGCACAAGAGACCCAGTACTTC.

This clonotype was picked up many times. The J gene is TRBJ2-1, the V gene TRBV5-6; D gene ambiguous. Looked up from germline, CDR1 is SGHDT and CDR2 is YYEEEE. Trimming pared 3 bases from V and 5 bases from J, leaving 3 bases between. This CDR3 region has 11 residues. The CDR3 DNA follows: TGTGCCAGCAGCTATGACAATGAGCAGTTCTTC. It codes for CASSYDNEQFF.

This clonotype showed up many times. CDR3: CSAPHATETQYF. Written as DNA, the CDR3 is TGCAGTGCGCCACATGCGACGGAGACCCAGTACTTC. The J gene is TRBJ2-5, the V gene TRBV20-1; D remains ambiguous. This CDR3 region has 12 residues. The germline V gene has CDR1 DFQATT and CDR2 SNEGSKA (reference sequence). V was cut by 6 bases and J by 5 bases, with 13 bases left in between.